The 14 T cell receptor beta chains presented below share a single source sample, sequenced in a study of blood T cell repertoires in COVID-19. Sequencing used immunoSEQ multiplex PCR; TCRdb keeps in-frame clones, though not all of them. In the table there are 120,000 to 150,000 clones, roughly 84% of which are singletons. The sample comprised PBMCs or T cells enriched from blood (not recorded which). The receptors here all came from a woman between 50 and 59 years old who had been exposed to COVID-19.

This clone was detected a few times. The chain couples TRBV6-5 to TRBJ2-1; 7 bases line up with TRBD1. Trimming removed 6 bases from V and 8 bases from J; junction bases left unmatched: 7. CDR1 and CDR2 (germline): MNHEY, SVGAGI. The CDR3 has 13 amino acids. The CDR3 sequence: CASSSHRGYEQFF. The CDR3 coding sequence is TGTGCCAGCAGCTCCCACAGGGGCTATGAGCAGTTCTTC.

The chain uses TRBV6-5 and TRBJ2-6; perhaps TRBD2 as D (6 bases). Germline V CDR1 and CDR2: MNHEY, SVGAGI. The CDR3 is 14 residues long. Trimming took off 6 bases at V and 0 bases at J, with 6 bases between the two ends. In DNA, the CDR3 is TGTGCCAGCAGCGGGGGCTCTGGGGCCAACGTCCTGACTTTC. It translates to CASSGGSGANVLTF.

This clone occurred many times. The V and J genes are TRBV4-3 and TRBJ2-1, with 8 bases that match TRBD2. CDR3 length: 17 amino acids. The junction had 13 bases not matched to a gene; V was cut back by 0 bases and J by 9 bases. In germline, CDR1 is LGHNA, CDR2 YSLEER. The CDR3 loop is CASSQDLTGGRLGEQFF. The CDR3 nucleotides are TGCGCCAGCAGCCAAGATTTAACGGGGGGGCGGCTTGGTGAGCAGTTCTTC.

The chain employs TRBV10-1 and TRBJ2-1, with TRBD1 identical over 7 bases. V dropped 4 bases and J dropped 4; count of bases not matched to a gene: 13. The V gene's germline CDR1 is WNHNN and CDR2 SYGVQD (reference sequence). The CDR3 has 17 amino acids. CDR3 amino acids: CASSAETGKTRYNEQFF. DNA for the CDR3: TGCGCCAGCAGTGCGGAGACAGGGAAGACCAGGTACAATGAGCAGTTCTTC.

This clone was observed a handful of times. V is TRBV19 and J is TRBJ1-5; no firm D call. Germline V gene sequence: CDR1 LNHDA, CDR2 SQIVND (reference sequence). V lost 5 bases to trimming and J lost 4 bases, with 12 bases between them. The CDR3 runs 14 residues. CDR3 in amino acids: CASSPASDNQPQHF. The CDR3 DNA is TGTGCCAGTAGTCCCGCCAGCGATAATCAGCCCCAGCATTTT.

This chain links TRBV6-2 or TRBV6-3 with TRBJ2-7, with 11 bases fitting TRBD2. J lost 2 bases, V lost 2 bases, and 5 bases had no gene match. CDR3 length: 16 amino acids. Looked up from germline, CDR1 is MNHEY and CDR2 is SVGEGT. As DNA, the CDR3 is TGTGCCAGCAGTTACGTCGGGACTAGCGGTCCCTACGAGCAGTACTTC. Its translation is CASSYVGTSGPYEQYF.

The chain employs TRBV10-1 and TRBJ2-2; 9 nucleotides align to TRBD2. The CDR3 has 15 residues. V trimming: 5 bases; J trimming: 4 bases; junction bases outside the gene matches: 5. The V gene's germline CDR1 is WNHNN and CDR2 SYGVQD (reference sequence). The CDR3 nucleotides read TGCGCCAGCAGTTCAGCGGGGGGAAGCACCGGGGAGCTGTTTTTT. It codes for CASSSAGGSTGELFF.

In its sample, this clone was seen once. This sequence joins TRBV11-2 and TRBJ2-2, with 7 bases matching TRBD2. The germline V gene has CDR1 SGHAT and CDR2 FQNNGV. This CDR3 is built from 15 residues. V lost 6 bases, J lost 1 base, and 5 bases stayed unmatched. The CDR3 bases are TGTGCCAGCAGGGTAGCGGGTTTGAACACCGGGGAGCTGTTTTTT. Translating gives CASRVAGLNTGELFF.

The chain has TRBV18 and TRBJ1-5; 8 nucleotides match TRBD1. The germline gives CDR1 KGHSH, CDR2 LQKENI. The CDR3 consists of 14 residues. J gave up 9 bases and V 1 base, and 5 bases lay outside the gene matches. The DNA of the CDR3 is TGTGCCAGCTCACCACTTCAGGGGGCGCGGCCCCAGCATTTT. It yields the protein CASSPLQGARPQHF.

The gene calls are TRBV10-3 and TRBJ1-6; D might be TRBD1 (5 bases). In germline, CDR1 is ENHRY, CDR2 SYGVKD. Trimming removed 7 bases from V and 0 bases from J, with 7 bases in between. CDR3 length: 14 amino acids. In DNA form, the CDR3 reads TGTGCCATCACGGGGGACTCCTATAATTCACCCCTCCACTTT. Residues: CAITGDSYNSPLHF.

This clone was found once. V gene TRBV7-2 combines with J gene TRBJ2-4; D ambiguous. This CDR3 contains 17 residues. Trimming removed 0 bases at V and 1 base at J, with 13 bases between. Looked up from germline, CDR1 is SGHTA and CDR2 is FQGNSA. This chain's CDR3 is CASSLAGGGLAKNIQYF. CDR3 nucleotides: TGTGCCAGCAGCTTAGCGGGTGGCGGTCTCGCCAAAAACATTCAGTACTTC.

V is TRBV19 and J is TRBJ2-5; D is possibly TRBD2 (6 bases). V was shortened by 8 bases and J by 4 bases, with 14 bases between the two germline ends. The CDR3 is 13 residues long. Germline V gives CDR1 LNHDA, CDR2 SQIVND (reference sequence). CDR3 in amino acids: CASGLWGGETQYF. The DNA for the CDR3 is TGTGCCAGTGGGCTGTGGGGAGGAGAGACCCAGTACTTC.

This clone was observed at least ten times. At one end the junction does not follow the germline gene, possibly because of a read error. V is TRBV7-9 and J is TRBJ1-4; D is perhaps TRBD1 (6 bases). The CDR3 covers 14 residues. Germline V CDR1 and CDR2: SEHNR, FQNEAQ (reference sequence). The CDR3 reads CASRGAGSNEKLFF. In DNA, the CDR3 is TGTGCCAGCCGGGGGGCCGGATCTAACGAAAAACTGTTTTTT.

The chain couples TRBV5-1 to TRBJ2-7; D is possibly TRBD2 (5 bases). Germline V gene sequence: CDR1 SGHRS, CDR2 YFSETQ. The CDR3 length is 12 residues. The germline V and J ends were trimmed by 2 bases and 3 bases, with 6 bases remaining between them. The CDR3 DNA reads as TGCGCCAGCAGCTTAGAGGGCTACGAGCAGTACTTC. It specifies CASSLEGYEQYF.